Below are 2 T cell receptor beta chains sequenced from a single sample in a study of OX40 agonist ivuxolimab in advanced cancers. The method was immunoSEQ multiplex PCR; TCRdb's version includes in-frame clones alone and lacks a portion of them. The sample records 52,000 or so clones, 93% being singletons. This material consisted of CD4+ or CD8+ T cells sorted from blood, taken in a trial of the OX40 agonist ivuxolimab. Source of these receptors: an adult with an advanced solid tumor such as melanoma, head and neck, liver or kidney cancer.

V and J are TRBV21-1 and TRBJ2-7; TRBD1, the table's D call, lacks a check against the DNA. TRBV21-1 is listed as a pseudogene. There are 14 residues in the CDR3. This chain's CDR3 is CASSGSGAAYEQYF. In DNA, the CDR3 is TGTGCCAGCAGCGGCTCAGGGGCCGCCTACGAGCAGTACTTC.

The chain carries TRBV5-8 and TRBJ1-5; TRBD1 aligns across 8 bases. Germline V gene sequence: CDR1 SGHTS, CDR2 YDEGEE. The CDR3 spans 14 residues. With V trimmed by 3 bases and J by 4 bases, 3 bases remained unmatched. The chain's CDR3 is CASSYRTGNQPQHF. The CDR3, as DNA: TGTGCCAGCAGCTACCGGACAGGGAATCAGCCCCAGCATTTT.